The T cell receptor beta chain described here comes from a study of blood T cells in healthy people across ages (dated by TCRdb to the mid-2010s). The study in broad terms: In model experiments, roughly one uniquely barcoded TCR beta cDNA molecule per two T cells was captured by template switching. To track age-related changes in TCR beta repertoire diversity, the study relied on deep sequencing normalized with unique cDNA molecular identifiers. The donors were divided into four age groups: young (average 16 years), middle-aged (over 35), aged (about 56) and long-lived (approximately 74). Donors of different ages were randomly distributed across sequencing lanes to avoid experimental bias. Two additional independent replicas of 1 million unique cDNA reads from the same blood draw were analyzed for two donors (one aged 18 to 29 and one aged 80 or older). Overall study outcomes, separate from this receptor: As age increased, observed TCR beta diversity per million T cells dropped in a roughly linear way, and a significant reduction was already evident by age around 41. Since profiling was done on bulk unsorted PBMCs, naive and antigen-experienced compartments could not be conclusively compared. Estimates of total diversity from one million sequenced T cells were regarded as lower bounds and underestimates. Observed TCR beta diversity correlated strongly with the percentage of naive T cells measured by flow cytometry. Compared with the aged group, the long-lived group had more naive CD4+ T cells, fewer expanded clones and increased TCR diversity, a pattern suggesting age selection. Because the CMV infection status of the donors was unknown, age-related changes in expanded clonotypes may potentially have been confounded.

Systemically healthy Caucasian individuals from Russia, some 40 in total and aged about 6 to 95 years, were included as donors. Roughly 9.5 milliliters of peripheral blood were drawn from each donor into EDTA-treated Vacutainer tubes. Ficoll-Paque density-gradient centrifugation was used to isolate PBMCs, with at least 6.5 million per sample. Trizol reagent was used to extract total RNA from PBMCs, with at least 5 micrograms per sample. Naive CD45RAhigh/CD27high T cell percentages were measured by flow cytometry on a PBMC aliquot from every donor. Library creation used 5' RACE. Sequenced on an Illumina HiSeq 2500. A second about 7 to 12 cycle PCR used a sample-barcoded 5' primer and a J-beta primer mix. A template-switch 5' adaptor carrying 12 random nucleotides introduced a unique molecular identifier onto each TCR beta cDNA molecule. Each sample yielded at least 2.5 million CDR3-containing paired-end reads. First-strand cDNA was synthesized from all RNA with the Mint cDNA synthesis kit, primed by a TRBC-specific oligonucleotide. Following uracil-DNA glycosylase treatment, a first 18-cycle PCR with universal primers M1SS and BC2_uni_R was performed on all cDNA. From the authors' description of their analysis: For normalization, 1 million high-quality reads, each with a distinct molecular identifier, were randomly selected from each sample. Instead of being binned into consensus sequences, reads that shared molecular identifiers were thrown out. MiTCR, with a Q25 quality threshold and the strictest error-elimination algorithm, was used for CDR3 identification, clonotype clustering and error correction. A nonparametric unseen species model with Euler transformation was used to estimate a lower bound on total TCR beta diversity. Starting from the raw public reads, TCRdb applied fastp trimming at Q25, assembled clones with MiXCR and retained in-frame beta chains. Rows matching on CDR3 protein sequence are summarized as one entry with the most common DNA and genes. TCRdb's processing, not the authors' own work, is the source of the V and J calls. This sample has 1,100,000 or so distinct CDR3 sequences in its table, and over 35% of those were observed once. In total, the top ten clones hold approximately 17% of the sample.

Reading from cysteine to phenylalanine, the CDR3 counts 14 amino acids. This entry keeps only the CDR3 DNA: 42 bases, framed from base 1. In the germline V gene (reference sequence), CDR1 corresponds to SEHNR and CDR2 to FQNEAQ. Relative to germline, V is 0 bases shorter and J is 5 bases shorter, with 10 bases between their ends. This clonotype was detected only a few times. There is no known antigen for this receptor. No clone much larger than this one lies a single base away; base qualities are absent. The sample consisted of blood. Here the chain combines TRBV7-9 and TRBJ2-5, with no confidently assigned D gene. The sequence was collected from an older woman in good health. This receptor has the CDR3 CASSLASPGETQYF. The DNA sequence reads TGTGCCAGCAGCTTAGCGTCGCCCGGGGAGACCCAGTACTTC.